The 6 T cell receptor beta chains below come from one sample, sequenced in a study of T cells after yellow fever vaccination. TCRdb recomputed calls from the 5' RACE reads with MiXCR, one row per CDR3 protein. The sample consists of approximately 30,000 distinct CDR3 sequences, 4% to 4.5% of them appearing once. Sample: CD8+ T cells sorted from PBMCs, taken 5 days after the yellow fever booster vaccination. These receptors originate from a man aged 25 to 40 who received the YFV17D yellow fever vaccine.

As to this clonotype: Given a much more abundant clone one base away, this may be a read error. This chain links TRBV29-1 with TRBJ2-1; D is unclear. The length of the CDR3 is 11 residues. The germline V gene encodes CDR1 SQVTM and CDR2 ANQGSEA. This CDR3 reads CSDETYNEQFF. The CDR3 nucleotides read TGCAGCGATGAAACTTACAATGAGCAGTTCTTC.

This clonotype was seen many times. CDR3 sequence (DNA): TGCGCCAGCAGCCAAGTTGGAGGGGTGGAGGGCGAGCAGTACTTC. Translation gives CASSQVGGVEGEQYF. The chain uses TRBV4-1 and TRBJ2-7; D might be TRBD2 (6 bases). Trimming stripped 1 base from V and 6 bases from J, with 16 bases between. Germline-derived CDR1 and CDR2 are MGHRA and YSYEKL. The CDR3 runs 15 residues.

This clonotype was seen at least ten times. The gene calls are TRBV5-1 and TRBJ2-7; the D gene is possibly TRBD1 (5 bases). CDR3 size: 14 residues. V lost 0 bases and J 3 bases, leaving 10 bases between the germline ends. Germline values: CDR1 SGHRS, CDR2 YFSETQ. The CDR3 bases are TGCGCCAGCAGCTTGGGTCTAGGGGTCTACGAGCAGTACTTC. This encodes CASSLGLGVYEQYF.

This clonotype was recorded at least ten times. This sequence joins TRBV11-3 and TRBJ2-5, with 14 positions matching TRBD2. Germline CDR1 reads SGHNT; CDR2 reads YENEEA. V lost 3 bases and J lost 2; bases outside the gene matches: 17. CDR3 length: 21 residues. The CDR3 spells CASSFPIETSGRELPQETQYF. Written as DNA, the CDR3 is TGTGCCAGCAGCTTTCCCATAGAGACTAGCGGGAGGGAGCTCCCACAAGAGACCCAGTACTTC.

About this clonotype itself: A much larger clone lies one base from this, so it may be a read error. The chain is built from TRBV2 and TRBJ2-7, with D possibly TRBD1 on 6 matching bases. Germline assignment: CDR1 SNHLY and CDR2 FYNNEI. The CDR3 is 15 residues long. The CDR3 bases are TGTGTCAGCATAACCGGGACACTCGTCTCCTACGAGCAGTACTTC. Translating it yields CVSITGTLVSYEQYF.

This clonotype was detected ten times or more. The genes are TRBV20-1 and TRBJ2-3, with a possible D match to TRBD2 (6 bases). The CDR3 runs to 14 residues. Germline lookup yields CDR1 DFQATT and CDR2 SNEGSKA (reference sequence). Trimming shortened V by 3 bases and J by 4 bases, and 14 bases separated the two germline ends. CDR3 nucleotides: TGCAGTGCTAGGGGCGGGAAACCCCCAGATACGCAGTATTTT. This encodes CSARGGKPPDTQYF.